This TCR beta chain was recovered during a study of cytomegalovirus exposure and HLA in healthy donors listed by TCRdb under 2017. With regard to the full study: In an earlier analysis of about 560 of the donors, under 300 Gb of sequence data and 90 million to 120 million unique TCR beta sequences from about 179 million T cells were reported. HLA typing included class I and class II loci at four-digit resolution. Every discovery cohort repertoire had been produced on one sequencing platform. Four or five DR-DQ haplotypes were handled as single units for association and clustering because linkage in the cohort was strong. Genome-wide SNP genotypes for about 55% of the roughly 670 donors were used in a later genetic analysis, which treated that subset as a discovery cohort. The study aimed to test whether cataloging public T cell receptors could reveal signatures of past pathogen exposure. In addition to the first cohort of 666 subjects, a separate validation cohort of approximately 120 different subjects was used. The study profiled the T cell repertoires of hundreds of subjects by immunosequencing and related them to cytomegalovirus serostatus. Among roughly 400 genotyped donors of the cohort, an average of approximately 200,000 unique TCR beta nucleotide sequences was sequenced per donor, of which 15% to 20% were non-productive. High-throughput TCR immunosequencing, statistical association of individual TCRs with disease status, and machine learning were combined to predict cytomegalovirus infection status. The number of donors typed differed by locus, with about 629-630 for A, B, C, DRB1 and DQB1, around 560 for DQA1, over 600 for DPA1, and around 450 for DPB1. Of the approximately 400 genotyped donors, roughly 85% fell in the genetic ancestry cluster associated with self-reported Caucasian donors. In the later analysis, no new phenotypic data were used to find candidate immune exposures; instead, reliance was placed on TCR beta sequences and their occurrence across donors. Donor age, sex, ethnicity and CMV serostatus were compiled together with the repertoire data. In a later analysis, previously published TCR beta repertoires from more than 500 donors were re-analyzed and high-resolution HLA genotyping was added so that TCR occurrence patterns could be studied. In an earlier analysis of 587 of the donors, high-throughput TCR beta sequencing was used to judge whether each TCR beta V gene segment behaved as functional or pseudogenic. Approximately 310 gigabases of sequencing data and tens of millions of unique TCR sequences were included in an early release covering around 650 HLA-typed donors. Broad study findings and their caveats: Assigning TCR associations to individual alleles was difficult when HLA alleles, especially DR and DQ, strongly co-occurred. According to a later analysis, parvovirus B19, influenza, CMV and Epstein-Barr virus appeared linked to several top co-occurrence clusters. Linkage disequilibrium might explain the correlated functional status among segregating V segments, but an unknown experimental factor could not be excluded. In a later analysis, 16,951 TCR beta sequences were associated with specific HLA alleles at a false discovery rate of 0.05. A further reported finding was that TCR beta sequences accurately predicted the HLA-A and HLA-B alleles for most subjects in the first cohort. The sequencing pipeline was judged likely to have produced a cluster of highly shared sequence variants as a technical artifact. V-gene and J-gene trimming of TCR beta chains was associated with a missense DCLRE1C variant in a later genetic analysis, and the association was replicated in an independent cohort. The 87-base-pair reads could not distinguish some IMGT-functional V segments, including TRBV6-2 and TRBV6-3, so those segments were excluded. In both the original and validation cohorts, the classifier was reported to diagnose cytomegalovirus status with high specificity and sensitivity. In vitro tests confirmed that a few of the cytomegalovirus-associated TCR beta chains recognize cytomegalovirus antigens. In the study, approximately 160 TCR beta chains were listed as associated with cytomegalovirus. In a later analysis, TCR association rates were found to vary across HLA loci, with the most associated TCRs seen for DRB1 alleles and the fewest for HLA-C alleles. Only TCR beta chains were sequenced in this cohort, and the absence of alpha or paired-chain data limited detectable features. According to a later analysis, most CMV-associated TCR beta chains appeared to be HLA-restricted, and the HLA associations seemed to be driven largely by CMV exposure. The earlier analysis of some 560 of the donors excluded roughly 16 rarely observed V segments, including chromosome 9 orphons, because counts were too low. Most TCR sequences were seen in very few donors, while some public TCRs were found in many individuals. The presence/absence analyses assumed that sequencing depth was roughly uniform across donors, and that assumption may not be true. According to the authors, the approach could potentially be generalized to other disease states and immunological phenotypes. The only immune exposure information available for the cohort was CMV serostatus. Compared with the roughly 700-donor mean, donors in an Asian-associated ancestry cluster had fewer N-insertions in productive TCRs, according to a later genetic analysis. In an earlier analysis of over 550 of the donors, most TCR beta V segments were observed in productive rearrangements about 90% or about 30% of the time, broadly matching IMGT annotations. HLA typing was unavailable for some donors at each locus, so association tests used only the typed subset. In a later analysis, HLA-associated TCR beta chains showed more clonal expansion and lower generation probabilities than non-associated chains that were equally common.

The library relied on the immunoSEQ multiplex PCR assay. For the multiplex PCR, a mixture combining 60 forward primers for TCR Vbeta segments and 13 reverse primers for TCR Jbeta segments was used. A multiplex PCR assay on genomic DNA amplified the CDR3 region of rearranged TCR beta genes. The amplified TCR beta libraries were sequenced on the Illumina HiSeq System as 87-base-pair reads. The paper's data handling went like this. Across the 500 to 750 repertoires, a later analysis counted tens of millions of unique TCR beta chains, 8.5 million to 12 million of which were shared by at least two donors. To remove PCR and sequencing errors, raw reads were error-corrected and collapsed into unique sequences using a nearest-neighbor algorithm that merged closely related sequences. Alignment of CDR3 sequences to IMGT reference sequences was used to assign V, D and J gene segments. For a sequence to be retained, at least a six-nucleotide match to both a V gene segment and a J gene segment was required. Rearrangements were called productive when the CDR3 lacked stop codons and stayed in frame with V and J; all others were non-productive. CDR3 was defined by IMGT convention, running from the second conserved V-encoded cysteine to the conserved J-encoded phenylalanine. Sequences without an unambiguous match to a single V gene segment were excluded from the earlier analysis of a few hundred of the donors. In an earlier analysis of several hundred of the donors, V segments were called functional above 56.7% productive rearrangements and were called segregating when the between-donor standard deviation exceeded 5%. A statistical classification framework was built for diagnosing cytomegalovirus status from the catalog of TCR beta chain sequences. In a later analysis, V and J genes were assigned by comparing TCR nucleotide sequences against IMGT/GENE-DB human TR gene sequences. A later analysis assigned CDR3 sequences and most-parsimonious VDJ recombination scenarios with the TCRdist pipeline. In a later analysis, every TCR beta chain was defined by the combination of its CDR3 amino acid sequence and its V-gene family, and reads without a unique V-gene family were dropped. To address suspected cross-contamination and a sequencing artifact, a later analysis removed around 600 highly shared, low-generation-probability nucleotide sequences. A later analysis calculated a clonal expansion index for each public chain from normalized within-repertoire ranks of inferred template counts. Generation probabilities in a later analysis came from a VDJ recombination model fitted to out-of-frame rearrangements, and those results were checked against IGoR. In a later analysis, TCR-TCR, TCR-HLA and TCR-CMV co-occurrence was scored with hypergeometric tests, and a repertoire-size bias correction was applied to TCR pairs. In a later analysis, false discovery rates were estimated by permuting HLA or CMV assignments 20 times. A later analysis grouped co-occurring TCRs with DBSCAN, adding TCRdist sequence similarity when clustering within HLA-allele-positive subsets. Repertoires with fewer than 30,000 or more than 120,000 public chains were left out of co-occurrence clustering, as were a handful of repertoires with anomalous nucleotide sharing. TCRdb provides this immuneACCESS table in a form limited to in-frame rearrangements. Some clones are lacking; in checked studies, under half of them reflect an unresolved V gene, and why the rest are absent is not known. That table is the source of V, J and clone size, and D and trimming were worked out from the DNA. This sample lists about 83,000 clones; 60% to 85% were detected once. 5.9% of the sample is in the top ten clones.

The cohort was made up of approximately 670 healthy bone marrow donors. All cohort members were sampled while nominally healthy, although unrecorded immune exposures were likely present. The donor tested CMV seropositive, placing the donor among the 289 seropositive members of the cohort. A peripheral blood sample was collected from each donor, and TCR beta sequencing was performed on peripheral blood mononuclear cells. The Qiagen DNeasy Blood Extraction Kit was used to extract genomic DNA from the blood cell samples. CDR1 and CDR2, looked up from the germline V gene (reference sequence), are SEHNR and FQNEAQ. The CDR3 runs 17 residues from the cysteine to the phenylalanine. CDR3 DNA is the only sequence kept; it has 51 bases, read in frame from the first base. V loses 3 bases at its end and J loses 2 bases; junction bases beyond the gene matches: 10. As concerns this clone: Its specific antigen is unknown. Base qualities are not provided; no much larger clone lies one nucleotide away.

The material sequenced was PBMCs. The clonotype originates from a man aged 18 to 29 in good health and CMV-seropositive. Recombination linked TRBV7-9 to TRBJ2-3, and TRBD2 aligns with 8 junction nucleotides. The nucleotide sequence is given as TGTGCCAGCAGCTTCAGGGTCGGCGGGAGGAACACAGATACGCAGTATTTT. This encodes CASSFRVGGRNTDTQYF. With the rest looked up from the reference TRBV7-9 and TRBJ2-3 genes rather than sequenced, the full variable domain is DTGVSQNPRHKITKRGQNVTFRCDPISEHNRLYWYRQTLGQGPEFLTYFQNEAQLEKSRLLSDRFSAERPKGSFSTLEIQRTEQGDSAMYLCASSFRVGGRNTDTQYFGPGTRLTVL.